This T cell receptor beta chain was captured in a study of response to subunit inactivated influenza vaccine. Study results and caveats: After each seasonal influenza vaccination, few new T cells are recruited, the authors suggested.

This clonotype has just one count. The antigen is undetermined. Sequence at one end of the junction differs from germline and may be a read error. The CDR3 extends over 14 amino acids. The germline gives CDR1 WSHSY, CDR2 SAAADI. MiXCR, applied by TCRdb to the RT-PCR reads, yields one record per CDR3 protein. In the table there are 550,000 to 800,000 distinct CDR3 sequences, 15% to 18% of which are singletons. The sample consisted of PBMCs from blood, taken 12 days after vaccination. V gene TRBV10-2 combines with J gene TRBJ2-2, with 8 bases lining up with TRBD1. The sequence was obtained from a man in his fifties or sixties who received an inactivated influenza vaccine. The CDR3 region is CASRAQGATGERFF. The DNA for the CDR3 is TGCGCCAGCAGGGCGCAGGGGGCTACCGGGGAGCGGTTTTTT.